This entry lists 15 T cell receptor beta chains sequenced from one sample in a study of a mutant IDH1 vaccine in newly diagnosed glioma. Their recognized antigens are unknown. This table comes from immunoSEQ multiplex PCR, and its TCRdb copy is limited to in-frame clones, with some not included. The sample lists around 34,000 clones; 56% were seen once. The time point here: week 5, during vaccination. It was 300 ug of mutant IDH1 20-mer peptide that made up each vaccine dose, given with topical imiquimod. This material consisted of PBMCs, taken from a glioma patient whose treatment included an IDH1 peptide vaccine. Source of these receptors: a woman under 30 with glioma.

The CDR3: CASSDRGGDTQYF. The CDR3 region has the DNA TGTGCCAGCAGTGACAGGGGGGGCGATACGCAGTATTTT. V usage is TRBV2 and J usage is TRBJ2-3, with D perhaps being TRBD1 or TRBD2 (7 bases each). With 3 bases removed from V and 6 bases from J, the gap between germline ends came to 10 bases. The CDR3 is 13 amino acids. The V gene's germline CDR1 is SNHLY and CDR2 FYNNEI. The variable domain in full, with the rest retrieved from reference TRBV2 and TRBJ2-3, is EPEVTQTPSHQVTQMGQEVILRCVPISNHLYFYWYRQILGQKVEFLVSFYNNEISEKSEIFDDQFSVERPDGSNFTLKIRSTKLEDSAMYFCASSDRGGDTQYFGPGTRLTVL.

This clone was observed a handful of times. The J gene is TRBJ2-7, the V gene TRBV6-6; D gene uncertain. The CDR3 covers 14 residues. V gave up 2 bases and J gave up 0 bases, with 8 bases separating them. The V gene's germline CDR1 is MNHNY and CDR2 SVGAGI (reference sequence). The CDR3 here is CASSYKDDSYEQYF. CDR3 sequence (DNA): TGTGCCAGCAGTTACAAGGACGACTCCTACGAGCAGTACTTC.

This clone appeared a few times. The CDR3 DNA follows: TGTGCCAGCAGCTTAGAGGGCCGTAGGGAGGCTTTCTTT. Amino acid sequence: CASSLEGRREAFF. The chain uses TRBV7-9 and TRBJ1-1; D not certain. V was pared by 1 base and J by 11 bases, with 14 bases between. This CDR3 has 13 amino acids. Germline CDR1 reads SEHNR; CDR2 reads FQNEAQ (reference sequence). Full variable domain (remainder filled in from reference TRBV7-9 and TRBJ1-1): DTGVSQNPRHKITKRGQNVTFRCDPISEHNRLYWYRQTLGQGPEFLTYFQNEAQLEKSRLLSDRFSAERPKGSFSTLEIQRTEQGDSAMYLCASSLEGRREAFFGQGTRLTVV.

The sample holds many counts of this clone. CDR3 loop: CASSPGQTYYGYTF. The CDR3 DNA is TGTGCCAGCAGCCCGGGACAGACCTACTATGGCTACACCTTC. The J gene is TRBJ1-2, the V gene TRBV27, with 7 bases that match TRBD1. The V gene end was trimmed by 6 bases and the J gene end by 3 bases; junction bases not matched to a gene: 7. This CDR3 contains 14 residues. Germline CDR1 and CDR2: MNHEY and SMNVEV (reference sequence).

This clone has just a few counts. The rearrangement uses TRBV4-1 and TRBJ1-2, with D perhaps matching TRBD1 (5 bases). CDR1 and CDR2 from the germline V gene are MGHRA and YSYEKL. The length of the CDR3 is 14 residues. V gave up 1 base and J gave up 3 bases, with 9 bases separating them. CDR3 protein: CASSQGVRDYGYTF. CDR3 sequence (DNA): TGCGCCAGCAGCCAAGGGGTCAGGGACTATGGCTACACCTTC.

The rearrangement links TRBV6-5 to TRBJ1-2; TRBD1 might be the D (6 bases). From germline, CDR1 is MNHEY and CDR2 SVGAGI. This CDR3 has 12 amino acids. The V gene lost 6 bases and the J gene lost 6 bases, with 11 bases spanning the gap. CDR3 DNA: TGTGCCAGCAGCATAAACAGGGATGGCTACACCTTC. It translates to CASSINRDGYTF.

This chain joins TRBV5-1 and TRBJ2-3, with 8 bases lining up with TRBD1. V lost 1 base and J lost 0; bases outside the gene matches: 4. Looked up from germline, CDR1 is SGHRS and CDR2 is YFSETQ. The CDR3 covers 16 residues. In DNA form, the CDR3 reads TGCGCCAGCAGCTTGACAGGGGGGTATAGCACAGATACGCAGTATTTT. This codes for CASSLTGGYSTDTQYF.

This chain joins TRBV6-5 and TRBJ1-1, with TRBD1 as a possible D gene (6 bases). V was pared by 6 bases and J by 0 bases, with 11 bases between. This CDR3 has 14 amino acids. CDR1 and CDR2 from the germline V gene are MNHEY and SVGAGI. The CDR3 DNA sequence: TGTGCCAGCAGGTACGACAGGCTGAACACTGAAGCTTTCTTT. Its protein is CASRYDRLNTEAFF.

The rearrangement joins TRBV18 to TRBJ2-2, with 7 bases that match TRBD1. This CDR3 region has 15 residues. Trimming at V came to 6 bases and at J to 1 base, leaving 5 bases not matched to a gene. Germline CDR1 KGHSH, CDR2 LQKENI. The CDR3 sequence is CASSADRVNTGELFF. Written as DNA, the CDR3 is TGTGCCAGCTCGGCAGACAGGGTGAACACCGGGGAGCTGTTTTTT.

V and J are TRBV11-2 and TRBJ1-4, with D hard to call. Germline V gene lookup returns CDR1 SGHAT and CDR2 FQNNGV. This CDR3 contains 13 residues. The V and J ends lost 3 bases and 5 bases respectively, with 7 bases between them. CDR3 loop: CASSFRNNEKLFF. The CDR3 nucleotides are TGTGCCAGCAGCTTCCGGAACAATGAAAAACTGTTTTTT.

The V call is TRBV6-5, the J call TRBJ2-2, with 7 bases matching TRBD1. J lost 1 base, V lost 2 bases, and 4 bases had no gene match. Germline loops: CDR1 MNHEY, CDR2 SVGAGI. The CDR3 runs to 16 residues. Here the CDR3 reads CASSYQTGRNTGELFF. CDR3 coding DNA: TGTGCCAGCAGTTACCAGACAGGGAGGAACACCGGGGAGCTGTTTTTT.

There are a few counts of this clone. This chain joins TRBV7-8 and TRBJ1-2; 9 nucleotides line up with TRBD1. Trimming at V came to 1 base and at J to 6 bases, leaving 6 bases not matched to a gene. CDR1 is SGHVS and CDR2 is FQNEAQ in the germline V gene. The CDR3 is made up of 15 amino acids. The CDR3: CASSLVNGQGNGYTF. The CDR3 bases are TGTGCCAGCAGCTTAGTTAATGGACAGGGGAATGGCTACACCTTC.

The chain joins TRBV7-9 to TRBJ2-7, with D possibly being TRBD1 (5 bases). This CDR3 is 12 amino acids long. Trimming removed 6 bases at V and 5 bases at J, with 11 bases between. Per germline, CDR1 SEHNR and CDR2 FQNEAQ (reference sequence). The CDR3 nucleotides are TGTGCCAGCAGTCCTCAGGGAAACGAGCAGTACTTC. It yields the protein CASSPQGNEQYF. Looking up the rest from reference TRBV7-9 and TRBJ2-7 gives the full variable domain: DTGVSQNPRHKITKRGQNVTFRCDPISEHNRLYWYRQTLGQGPEFLTYFQNEAQLEKSRLLSDRFSAERPKGSFSTLEIQRTEQGDSAMYLCASSPQGNEQYFGPGTRLTVT.

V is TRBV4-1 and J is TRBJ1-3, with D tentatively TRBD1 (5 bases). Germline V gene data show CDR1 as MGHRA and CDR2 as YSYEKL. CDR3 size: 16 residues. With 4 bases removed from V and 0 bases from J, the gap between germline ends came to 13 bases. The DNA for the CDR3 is TGCGCCAGCAGCCGGACAATTACAGGCTCTGGAAACACCATATATTTT. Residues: CASSRTITGSGNTIYF.

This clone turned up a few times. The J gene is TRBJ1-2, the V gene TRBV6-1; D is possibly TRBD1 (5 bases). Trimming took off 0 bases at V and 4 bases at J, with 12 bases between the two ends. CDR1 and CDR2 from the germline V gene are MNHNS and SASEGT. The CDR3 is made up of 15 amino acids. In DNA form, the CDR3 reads TGTGCCAGCAGTGAAGCGCAGGGTGGAGTCTATGGCTACACCTTC. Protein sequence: CASSEAQGGVYGYTF.